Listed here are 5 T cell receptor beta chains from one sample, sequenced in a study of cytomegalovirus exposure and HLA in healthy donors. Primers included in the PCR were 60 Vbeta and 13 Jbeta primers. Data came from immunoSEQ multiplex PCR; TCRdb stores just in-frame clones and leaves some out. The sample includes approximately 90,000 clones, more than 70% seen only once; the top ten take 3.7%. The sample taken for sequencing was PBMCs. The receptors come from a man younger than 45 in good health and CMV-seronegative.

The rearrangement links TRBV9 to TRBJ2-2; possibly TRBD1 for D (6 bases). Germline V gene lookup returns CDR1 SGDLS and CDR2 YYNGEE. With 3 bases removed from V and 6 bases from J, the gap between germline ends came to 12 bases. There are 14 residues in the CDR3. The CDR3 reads CASSERAGAGELFF. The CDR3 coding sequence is TGTGCCAGCAGCGAGAGGGCAGGGGCCGGGGAGCTGTTTTTT.

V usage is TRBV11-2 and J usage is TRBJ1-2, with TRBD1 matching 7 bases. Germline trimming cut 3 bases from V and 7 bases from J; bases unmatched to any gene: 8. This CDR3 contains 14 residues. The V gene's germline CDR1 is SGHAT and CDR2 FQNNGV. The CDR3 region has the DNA TGTGCCAGCAGCTTCTCTACAGGGGATAGTGGCTACACCTTC. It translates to CASSFSTGDSGYTF.

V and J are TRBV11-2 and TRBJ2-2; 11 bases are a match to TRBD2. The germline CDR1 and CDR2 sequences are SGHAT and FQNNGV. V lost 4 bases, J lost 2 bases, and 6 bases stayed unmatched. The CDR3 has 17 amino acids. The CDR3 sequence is CASSSSSGRPNTGELFF. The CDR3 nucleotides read TGTGCCAGCAGCTCCTCTAGCGGGAGGCCAAACACCGGGGAGCTGTTTTTT.

The CDR3 protein is CASGTATYEQYF. The CDR3 DNA is TGTGCCAGCGGGACAGCGACCTACGAGCAGTACTTC. The chain has TRBV6-5 and TRBJ2-7, with 7 bases identical to TRBD1. The CDR3 totals 12 residues. Per germline, CDR1 MNHEY and CDR2 SVGAGI. J gave up 2 bases and V 8 bases, and 3 bases lay outside the gene matches.

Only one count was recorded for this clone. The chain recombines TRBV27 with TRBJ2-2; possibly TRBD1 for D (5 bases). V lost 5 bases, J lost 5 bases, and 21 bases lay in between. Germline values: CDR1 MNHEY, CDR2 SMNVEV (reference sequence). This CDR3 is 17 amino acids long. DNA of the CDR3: TGTGCCAGCAGTCCCCACTGGGGAAGGGGAAGGACCGGGGAGCTGTTTTTT. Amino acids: CASSPHWGRGRTGELFF.